The sequence of this T cell receptor beta chain was determined in a study of blood T cells in healthy people across ages. A sample-barcoded 5' primer and a J-beta primer mix were used in a second PCR of about 7 to 12 cycles. TCRdb analysed the 5' RACE reads with MiXCR anew, one entry per CDR3 protein. The sample has approximately 1.5 million distinct CDR3 sequences, under 55% seen once. V shed 0 bases and J shed 0 bases, with 4 bases lying between them. This CDR3 has 14 amino acids. CDR1 is LGHNA and CDR2 is YSLEER in the germline V gene. This clonotype was detected only a few times. Its antigen is not identified. Study observations and caveats: TCR beta diversity per million T cells fell roughly linearly with age.

What was sequenced was blood. This chain joins TRBV4-3 and TRBJ2-3; D remains ambiguous. The sequence was obtained from a young woman in good health. CDR3: CASSQEASTDTQYF. The CDR3 nucleotides read TGCGCCAGCAGCCAAGAGGCGAGCACAGATACGCAGTATTTT.